The rows below give T cell receptor beta chains drawn from one sample of a study of cytomegalovirus exposure and HLA in healthy donors. This table comes from immunoSEQ multiplex PCR, and its TCRdb copy is limited to in-frame clones, with some not included. Recorded for this sample: 100,000 to 150,000 clones. Sequencing used PBMCs. The receptors originated from a man aged 25 to 40 in good health and CMV-seronegative. Both conserved end residues are part of each CDR3. The D gene is left open where the match is weak.

d_gene	v_gene	j_gene	CDR3nt	CDR3aa
TRBD1	TRBV4-1	TRBJ2-2	TGCGCCAGCAGCCAGGGGACAGGGGAAAACACCGGGGAGCTGTTTTTT	CASSQGTGENTGELFF
TRBD2	TRBV5-1	TRBJ2-2	TGCGCCAGCAGCTTGGGATCGGGAGGCGGATTCGGGGAGCTGTTTTTT	CASSLGSGGGFGELFF
-	TRBV13	TRBJ2-1	TGTGCCAGCAGCTCCCTACGTGTTAGCGGCAATTCCTACAATGAGCAGTTCTTC	CASSSLRVSGNSYNEQFF
-	TRBV19	TRBJ2-1	TGTGCCAGTAGTATAGCGGCGGGGTTAGACTACAATGAGCAGTTCTTC	CASSIAAGLDYNEQFF
-	TRBV7-9	TRBJ2-1	TGTGCCAGCAGCTTAAAAACAGACTCCTACAATGAGCAGTTCTTC	CASSLKTDSYNEQFF
-	TRBV2	TRBJ2-1	TGTGCCAGCAGGCGAGGTGCTAATGAGCAGTTCTTC	CASRRGANEQFF
-	TRBV5-6	TRBJ1-2	TGTGCCAGCAGCTTGGACAGGGCAGGTGGCTACACCTTC	CASSLDRAGGYTF
TRBD1	TRBV5-1	TRBJ2-7	TGCGCCAGCAGTCAAACAGGGGGGTACGACGAGCAGTACTTC	CASSQTGGYDEQYF
-	TRBV4-3	TRBJ2-7	TGCGCCAGCAGCCAAGATGGCGGAGGACCTTCCTACGAGCAGTACTTC	CASSQDGGGPSYEQYF
TRBD2	TRBV9	TRBJ2-3	TGTGCCAGCAGCGCGACTAGCGGGAGTTCCACAGATACGCAGTATTTT	CASSATSGSSTDTQYF
TRBD1	TRBV2	TRBJ1-4	TGTGCCAGCAGTCCAAACAGGGGGATTGGGGAAAAACTGTTTTTT	CASSPNRGIGEKLFF
-	TRBV7-9	TRBJ2-7	TGTGCCAGCAGCTCCCCTCGGGGTATGAACCCCTACGAGCAGTACTTC	CASSSPRGMNPYEQYF
TRBD2	TRBV4-1	TRBJ2-2	TGCGCCAGCAGGACGGTAGCGGGAGTGGAGACCGGGGAGCTGTTTTTT	CASRTVAGVETGELFF
TRBD2	TRBV11-2	TRBJ2-3	TGTGCCAGCAGCCCGAAAGTTACCGCGGGAGTTGGCACAGATACGCAGTATTTT	CASSPKVTAGVGTDTQYF
-	TRBV7-8	TRBJ2-6	TGTGCCAGCAGCTTTACAGTTAGACCCTCTGGGGCCAACGTCCTGACTTTC	CASSFTVRPSGANVLTF
TRBD1	TRBV10-2	TRBJ2-7	TGCGCCAGCAGTGAACAGGGGATTGCCTACGAGCAGTACTTC	CASSEQGIAYEQYF
TRBD2	TRBV4-1	TRBJ2-5	TGCGCCAGCAGCCCCAAAACCCCTAGCGGACAAGAGACCCAGTACTTC	CASSPKTPSGQETQYF
-	TRBV2	TRBJ1-2	TGTGCCAGCAGGGGGAGTAGAGGGGGCTACACCTTC	CASRGSRGGYTF
-	TRBV4-3	TRBJ2-5	TGCGCCAGCAGCCAAGAGAGGCGGGAGACCCAGTACTTC	CASSQERRETQYF
-	TRBV6-1	TRBJ1-5	TGTGCCAGCAGTGCTTCTGGAGATAGCAATCAGCCCCAGCATTTT	CASSASGDSNQPQHF
-	TRBV29-1	TRBJ1-4	TGCAGCGTTGATGCGGGGGGGGCCTATGAAAAACTGTTTTTT	CSVDAGGAYEKLFF
TRBD1	TRBV29-1	TRBJ1-5	TGCAGCGCCGGACAGGGGAGTAGCAATCAGCCCCAGCATTTT	CSAGQGSSNQPQHF
-	TRBV27	TRBJ2-7	TGTGCCAGCAGTTTATCTATCAGAGGGAGCTCCTACGAGCAGTACTTC	CASSLSIRGSSYEQYF